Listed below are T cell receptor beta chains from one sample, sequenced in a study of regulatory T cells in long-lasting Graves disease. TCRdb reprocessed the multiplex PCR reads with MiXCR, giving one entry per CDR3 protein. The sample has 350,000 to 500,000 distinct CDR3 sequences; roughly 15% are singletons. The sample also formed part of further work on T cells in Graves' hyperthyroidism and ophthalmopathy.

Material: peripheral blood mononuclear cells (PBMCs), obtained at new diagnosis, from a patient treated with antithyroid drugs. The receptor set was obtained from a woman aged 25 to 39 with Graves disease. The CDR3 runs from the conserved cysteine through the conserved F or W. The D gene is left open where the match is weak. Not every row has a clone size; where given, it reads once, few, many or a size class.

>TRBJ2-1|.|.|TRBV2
TGTGCCAGCAGGAAAGGACAGCTTTCACACAATGAGCAGTTCTTC
CASRKGQLSHNEQFF
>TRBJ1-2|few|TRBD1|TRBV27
TGTGCCAGCAGTTTATCGAGCAGGGGGCTTGACTATGGCTACACCTTC
CASSLSSRGLDYGYTF
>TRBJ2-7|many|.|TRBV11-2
TGTGCCAGCAGCTTAGTTGGGACCGCTTACGAGCAGTACTTC
CASSLVGTAYEQYF
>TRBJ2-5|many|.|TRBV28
TGTGCCAGCAGTTTTTCGGGTCACCAAGAGACCCAGTACTTC
CASSFSGHQETQYF
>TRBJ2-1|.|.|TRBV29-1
TGCAGCGTTTGGAGAAATAAGCAGTTCTTC
CSVWRNKQFF
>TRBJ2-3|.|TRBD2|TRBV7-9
TGTGCCAGCAGCCCTAATAGCGGGAGCGGCACAGATACGCAGTATTTT
CASSPNSGSGTDTQYF
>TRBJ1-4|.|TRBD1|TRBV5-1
TGCGCCAGCAGCGCAACAGGGGCGGGAGGTGTAAAACTGTTTTTT
CASSATGAGGVKLFF
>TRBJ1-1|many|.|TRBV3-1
TGTGCCAGCAGCCAAGGGGCTGGGTGGTGGGTGAACACTGAAGCTTTCTTT
CASSQGAGWWVNTEAFF
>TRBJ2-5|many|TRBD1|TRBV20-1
TGCAGTGCTAGAGCTCTTAGTAGGACAGGGGGCGCGGAGACCCAGTACTTC
CSARALSRTGGAETQYF
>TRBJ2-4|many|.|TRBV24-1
TGTGCCACCAGTGATTCGACTGAGTCCAAAAACATTCAGTACTTC
CATSDSTESKNIQYF
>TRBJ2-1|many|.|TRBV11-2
TGTGCCAGCAGCTTACTAGGGGGGTCCTACAATGAGCAGTTCTTC
CASSLLGGSYNEQFF
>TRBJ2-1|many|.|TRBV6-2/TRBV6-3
TGTGCCAGCAGTTACGAGGGAAGTTGGCAGTTCTTC
CASSYEGSWQFF
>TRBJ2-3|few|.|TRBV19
TGTGCCAGTCACGAGGCGACTAAGGGACCTACAGATACGCAGTATTTT
CASHEATKGPTDTQYF
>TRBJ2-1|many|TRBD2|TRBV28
TGTGCCAGCCTCTTAGCGGGAGGGGCCTACAATGAGCAGTTCTTC
CASLLAGGAYNEQFF
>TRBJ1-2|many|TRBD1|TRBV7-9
TGTGCCAGCAGCTTCGTGGGACAGGGGAAGGATGGCTACACCTTC
CASSFVGQGKDGYTF
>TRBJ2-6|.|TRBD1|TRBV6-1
TGTGCCACCGACAGGGATGGCTTATCTGGGGCCAACGTCCTGACTTTC
CATDRDGLSGANVLTF
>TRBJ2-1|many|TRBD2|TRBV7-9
TGTGCCAGCAGCTTTCGCGGGAGGGCGTCGGATGAGCAGTTCTTC
CASSFRGRASDEQFF
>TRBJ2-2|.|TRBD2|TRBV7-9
TGTGCCAGCAGCTCCGGACTAGCGGGAGACACCGGGGAGCTGTTTTTT
CASSSGLAGDTGELFF
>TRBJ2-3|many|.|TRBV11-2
TGTGCCAGCAGCCTTTCGATGCGGGGCATAGATACGCAGTATTTT
CASSLSMRGIDTQYF
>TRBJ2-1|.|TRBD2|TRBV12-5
TGTGCTAGATCCCCGGGACTAGTAAAATGGTTCTTTCACAATGAGCAGTTCTTC
CARSPGLVKWFFHNEQFF
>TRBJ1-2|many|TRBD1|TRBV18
TGTGCCAGCTCAGGGTCGACAGGGGCCTACTATGGCTACACCTTC
CASSGSTGAYYGYTF
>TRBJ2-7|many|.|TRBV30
TGTGCCTGGAGTGTACTCCTTGAGCAGTACTTC
CAWSVLLEQYF
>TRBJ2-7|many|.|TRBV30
TGTGCCTGGAGTGTACGCAGGGACTACGAGCAGTACTTC
CAWSVRRDYEQYF
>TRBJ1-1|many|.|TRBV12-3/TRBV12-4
TGTGCCAGCAGTTTGGACGGGTTTTTGAACACTGAAGCTTTCTTT
CASSLDGFLNTEAFF
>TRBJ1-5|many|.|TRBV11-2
TGTGCCAGCAGCCCCGTTAATGGGCAGCCCCAGCATTTT
CASSPVNGQPQHF
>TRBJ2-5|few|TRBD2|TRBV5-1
TGCGCCAGCAGCTTGGAGATAGCGGGAGTAATCGAGACCCAGTACTTC
CASSLEIAGVIETQYF
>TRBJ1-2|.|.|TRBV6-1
TGTGCCAGCAGTCTCAGCTCGACAGCCTATGGCTACACCTTC
CASSLSSTAYGYTF
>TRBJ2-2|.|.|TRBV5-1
TGCGCCAGCAGTTGGTCCGGAGCTTCGAACACCGGGGAGCTGTTTTTT
CASSWSGASNTGELFF
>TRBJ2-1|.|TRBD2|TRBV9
TGTGCCAGCAGCCGAGCGGGAGGGCTAGGGAATGAGCAGTTCTTC
CASSRAGGLGNEQFF
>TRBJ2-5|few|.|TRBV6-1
TGTGCCAGCAGACGACGGATTCAAGAGACCCAGTACTTC
CASRRRIQETQYF
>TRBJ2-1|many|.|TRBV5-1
TGCGCCAGCAGGCCGTCCCTGACTACGCCCAATGAGCAGTTCTTC
CASRPSLTTPNEQFF
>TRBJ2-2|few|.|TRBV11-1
TGTGCCAGCAGCCCCGGAGGGGCGGACACCGGGGAGCTGTTTTTT
CASSPGGADTGELFF
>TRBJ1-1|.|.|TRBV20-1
TGCAGTGCTAGTAGACAGCCTGGGGCTGAAGCTTTCTTT
CSASRQPGAEAFF
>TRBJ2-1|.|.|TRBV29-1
TGCAGCGTTGACTTATACAATGAGCAGTTCTTC
CSVDLYNEQFF
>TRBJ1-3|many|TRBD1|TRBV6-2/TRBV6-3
TGTGCCAGCACCGTTACCGGACAGGACCATGATGGAAACACCATATATTTT
CASTVTGQDHDGNTIYF
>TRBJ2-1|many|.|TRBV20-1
TGCAGTGCTAGAGATTCTGGGCCGACAGGTGGTAACAATGAGCAGTTCTTC
CSARDSGPTGGNNEQFF
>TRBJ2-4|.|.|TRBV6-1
TGTGCCAGCAGTTACCCGGGACGATCCTATTACTTC
CASSYPGRSYYF
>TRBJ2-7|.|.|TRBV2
TGTGCCAGCAGCCTCCCGATAGGGCAGTACTTC
CASSLPIGQYF
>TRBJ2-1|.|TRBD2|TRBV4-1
TGCGCCAGCAGCCCGGGACTAGCGGGAGGATACTACAATGAGCAGTTCTTC
CASSPGLAGGYYNEQFF
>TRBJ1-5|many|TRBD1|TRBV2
TGTGCCAGCCAGACGGGACAGAGGAATCAGCCCCAGCATTTT
CASQTGQRNQPQHF
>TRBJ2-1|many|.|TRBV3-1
TGTGCCAGCAGCCGCCGGGACCTCCTAAATGAGCAGTTCTTC
CASSRRDLLNEQFF
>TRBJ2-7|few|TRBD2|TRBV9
TGTGCCAGCAGCCCTAGCGGGAGCCCGGTCGAGCAGTACTTC
CASSPSGSPVEQYF
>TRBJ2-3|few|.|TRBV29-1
TGCAGCGGGGAGGTTTCAGATACGCAGTATTTT
CSGEVSDTQYF
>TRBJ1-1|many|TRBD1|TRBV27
TGTGCCAGCAGTCCCAGGGGGGGGCCGAACACTGAAGCTTTCTTT
CASSPRGGPNTEAFF
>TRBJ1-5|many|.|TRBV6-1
TGTGCCAGCAGTGAAGTCGTAGGGAATCAGCCCCAGCATTTT
CASSEVVGNQPQHF
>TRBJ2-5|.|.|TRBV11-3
TGTGCCAGCACCAAGAAGACAGGCCGGTACCAAGAGACCCAGTACTTC
CASTKKTGRYQETQYF
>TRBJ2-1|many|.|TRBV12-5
TGTGCTAGTGGTTTTGGGGATGAGCAGTTCTTC
CASGFGDEQFF
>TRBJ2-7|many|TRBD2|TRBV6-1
TGTGCCAGCAGACTTAGCGGGAGTGTCGACGAGCAGTACTTC
CASRLSGSVDEQYF
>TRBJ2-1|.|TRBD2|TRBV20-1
TGCAGTGCCCCCCCCGGGACTAGCGGGAGGGCTAGGTTCTTC
CSAPPGTSGRARFF
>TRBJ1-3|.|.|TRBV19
TGTGCCAGTAACGCAGGAGGGAGCTCTGGAAACACCATATATTTT
CASNAGGSSGNTIYF